The present T cell receptor beta chain was sequenced within a study of OX40 agonist ivuxolimab in advanced cancers. Study background: Two cutaneous melanoma patients and one hepatocellular carcinoma patient, three in all, had partial responses. General observations from the study: Expanded clones were, on average, more numerous among CD8+ T cells than CD4+. The authors also found low normalized T-cell clonal expansion in some nonresponders. In the 0.1 to 3.0 mg/kg range, CD4+ and CD8+ blood T cells had expanded clonally by week 6.

As regards this clone: Its cognate antigen is unknown.

The V and J ends lost 8 bases and 2 bases respectively, with 11 bases between them. CDR3 length: 13 amino acids. In germline, CDR1 is MDHEN, CDR2 SYDVKM. This table comes from immunoSEQ multiplex PCR, and its TCRdb copy is limited to in-frame clones, with some not included. The data hold 40,000 or so clones, with roughly four fifths observed a single time. Sequenced material: CD4+ or CD8+ T cells sorted from blood, taken in a trial of the OX40 agonist ivuxolimab. The rearrangement uses TRBV28 and TRBJ2-3, with unresolved D. The sequence was collected from an adult with an advanced solid tumor such as melanoma, head and neck, liver or kidney cancer. CDR3 nucleotides: TGTGCCAGCCTCCGGCGCCCCACAGATACGCAGTATTTT. Translation gives CASLRRPTDTQYF. The full variable domain, in which reference TRBV28 and TRBJ2-3 provide the parts outside the CDR3, is DVKVTQSSRYLVKRTGEKVFLECVQDMDHENMFWYRQDPGLGLRLIYFSYDVKMKEKGDIPEGYSVSREKKERFSLILESASTNQTSMYLCASLRRPTDTQYFGPGTRLTVL.